This T cell receptor (beta chain) derives from a study of neurological immune-mediated disorders. This CDR3 region has 16 residues. V gave up 4 bases and J gave up 0 bases, with 13 bases separating them. TCRdb fed the 5' RACE reads into MiXCR, producing one record per CDR3 protein. Of 40,000 to 45,000 distinct CDR3 sequences listed, about 13% are singletons. This clonotype has at least ten counts. The clonotype originates from a female donor in good health. The sequenced material came from PBMCs. The chain couples TRBV12-3 or TRBV12-4 to TRBJ1-5; D possibly corresponds to TRBD1 (5 bases). The CDR3: CASSSGHFNSNQPQHF. In DNA, the CDR3 is TGTGCCAGCAGTTCCGGACATTTTAATAGCAATCAGCCCCAGCATTTT.